This T cell receptor (beta chain) was recovered during a study of T-cell reconstitution after alpha-beta-depleted transplantation in children. Study-wide results and caveats: The study reportedly traced alpha-beta T cells about two months after transplant to several hundred expanded graft clones. After one year, T-cell counts and TCRbeta diversity mostly came from new T cells.

In the case of this clonotype: The antigen is not known.

Deletions cut 3 bases from V and 10 bases from J, with 13 bases between. CDR1 is SGHTA, CDR2 FQGTGA, per germline. This CDR3 has 13 amino acids. Researchers prepared the TCRbeta library using unique molecular identifiers, the study reports. One entry per CDR3 protein, called by TCRdb with MiXCR from the PCR reads. Here the sample spans about 980,000 distinct CDR3 sequences, about 29% being singletons. The chain combines TRBV7-3 with TRBJ2-1; D possibly corresponds to TRBD1 (6 bases). The material sequenced was PBMCs, mostly from graft donor cells, taken 360 days after TCRalphabeta/CD19-depleted stem cell transplant. The sequence came from a boy in the first two years of life who had a stem cell transplant for SCID, so the T cells may come from the graft donor. CDR3 nucleotide sequence: TGTGCCAGCAGCTTCCAGGGGCTGGGGGAGCAGTTCTTC. Residues: CASSFQGLGEQFF.